The T cell receptor beta chain described here comes from a study of blood T cell repertoires in COVID-19. Across the whole study: Material from acute and convalescent COVID-19 was sourced from the United States, Italy and Spain. The analysed material was cDNA or gDNA that came from T cells, B-cell-depleted T cells, or PBMCs.

In the original processing: Using reference gene primer amplification, nucleated cell counts were estimated. Profiled with immunoSEQ multiplex PCR; TCRdb holds only in-frame clones, not every one. For V, J and clone size, that table is used; D and trimming come from the DNA. The table has some 280,000 clones, around nine tenths seen once; the top ten hold 9.5% to 15%. Trimming took 6 bases from V and 2 from J; bases not matched to a gene: 8. The CDR3 is 17 residues long. Germline V gives CDR1 MNHEY, CDR2 SVGEGT. The TCR sequence derives from a woman aged 55-75 years with acute or convalescent COVID-19. The rearrangement links TRBV6-2 or TRBV6-3 to TRBJ1-6; 9 nucleotides match TRBD1. The sample taken for sequencing was peripheral blood. In DNA form, the CDR3 reads TGTGCCAGCAGCCCCGGGACAGGGACAACCTATAATTCACCCCTCCACTTT. It translates to CASSPGTGTTYNSPLHF.